This T cell receptor beta chain was found in a study of PD-L1 blockade in urothelial cancer. The overall study: The patients had undergone anywhere from 0 to 3 prior chemotherapy regimens. Study results and caveats: Clonality of blood TCR below the median before treatment predicted better survival.

Details on this clone: Its antigen is unknown.

The CDR3 has 14 amino acids. Losses at the gene ends were 7 bases for V and 1 base for J; bases not matched to a gene: 3. Germline V gene lookup returns CDR1 WSHSY and CDR2 SAAADI. Sample time point: pretreatment peripheral blood. Assay used: immunoSEQ multiplex PCR; TCRdb lists only in-frame clones, some missing. The repertoire holds fewer than 50,000 clones, with more than 65% as singletons. The source of this sequence is a man aged 65 to 79 with urothelial cancer. The chain carries TRBV10-2 and TRBJ2-1, with 8 bases lining up with TRBD2. The sequencing used PBMCs, collected around atezolizumab (anti-PD-L1) treatment. The CDR3 sequence: CASNVAGSYNEQFF. For the CDR3, the DNA is TGCGCCAGCAACGTAGCGGGGTCCTACAATGAGCAGTTCTTC.